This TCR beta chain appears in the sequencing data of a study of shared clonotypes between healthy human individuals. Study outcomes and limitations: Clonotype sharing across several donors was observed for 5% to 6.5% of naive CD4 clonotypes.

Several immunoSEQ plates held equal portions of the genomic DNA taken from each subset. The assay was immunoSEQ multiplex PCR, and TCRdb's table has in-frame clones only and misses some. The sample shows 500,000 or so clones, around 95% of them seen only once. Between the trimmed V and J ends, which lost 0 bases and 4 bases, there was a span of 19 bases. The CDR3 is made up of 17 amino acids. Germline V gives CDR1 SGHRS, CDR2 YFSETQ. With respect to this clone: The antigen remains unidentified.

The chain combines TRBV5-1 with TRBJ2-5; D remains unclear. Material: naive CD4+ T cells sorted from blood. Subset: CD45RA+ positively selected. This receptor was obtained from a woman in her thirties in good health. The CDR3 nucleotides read TGCGCCAGCAGCTTGGGCCAATGGACGGTGTCGGGAGAGACCCAGTACTTC. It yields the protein CASSLGQWTVSGETQYF. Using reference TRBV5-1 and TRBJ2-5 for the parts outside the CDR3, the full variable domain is KAGVTQTPRYLIKTRGQQVTLSCSPISGHRSVSWYQQTPGQGLQFLFEYFSETQRNKGNFPGRFSGRQFSNSRSEMNVSTLELGDSALYLCASSLGQWTVSGETQYFGPGTRLLVL.